The 27 T cell receptor beta chains presented below share a single source sample, sequenced in a study of T cell clonality in common variable immunodeficiency. This table comes from immunoSEQ multiplex PCR, and its TCRdb copy is limited to in-frame clones, with some not included. Recorded here are roughly 57,000 clones, none singletons. Sample: peripheral blood mononuclear cells. These receptors all stem from a person aged 18 to 75 in good health.

This clone was picked up many times. The junction differs from germline at one of its ends, possibly a read error. The DNA ends 3 residues before the CDR3 does, and the rest of the CDR3 is filled in from the germline J gene. The rearrangement links TRBV4-2 to TRBJ1-2; maybe TRBD1 (5 bases). Germline V gives CDR1 LGHNA, CDR2 YNFKEQ. CDR3 length: 17 amino acids. Partial CDR3 DNA: TGCGCCAGCAGCCCAGAGAGTATGGTGTTTGGGGGGTATGGC. Protein sequence: CASSPESMVFGGYG. The whole CDR3 region reads CASSPESMVFGGYGYTF.

This clone was picked up many times. The read ends 3 residues before the CDR3 terminus; that terminus is restored from the germline J gene. The V and J genes are TRBV20-1 and TRBJ2-3, with 10 bases aligning to TRBD2. The CDR3 runs to 15 residues. Germline V gene lookup returns CDR1 DFQATT and CDR2 SNEGSKA (reference sequence). V shed 6 bases and J 3 bases; nucleotides not matched to a gene: 9. The part of the CDR3 DNA that was read is TGCAGTGCGCCAGCTAGCGGGGGCTTTACAGATACG. Amino acid sequence: CSAPASGGFTDT. In full, the CDR3 reads CSAPASGGFTDTQYF.

This clone was found many times. From the germline J gene comes the end of the CDR3, since the read stops 3 residues before it. The V gene is TRBV5-6, the J gene TRBJ1-4; TRBD1 aligns across 9 bases. J was trimmed by 7 bases and V by 4 bases; bases with no gene match: 8. This CDR3 contains 15 residues. Germline CDR1 is SGHDT and CDR2 is YYEEEE. The covered CDR3 bases are TGTGCCAGCAGCCCCATGGACAGGGGAGGTGAAAAA. Its protein is CASSPMDRGGEK. The whole CDR3 reads CASSPMDRGGEKLFF.

This clone was seen many times. The observed sequence ends 3 residues before the CDR3 terminus, with the missing tail filled in from the germline J gene. This sequence joins TRBV18 and TRBJ2-5; D is perhaps TRBD1 (6 bases). This CDR3 has 14 amino acids. The germline gives CDR1 KGHSH, CDR2 LQKENI. V was trimmed by 6 bases and J by 3 bases, leaving 14 bases between them. The CDR3 loop reads CASSSRGLEETQYF. The part of the CDR3 DNA that was read is TGTGCCAGCTCGTCAAGGGGGTTAGAAGAGACC.

A word on this clone: Its ends do not fully match the called genes, so a read error is possible. The missing CDR3 end, 3 residues past where the read stops, is filled in from the germline J gene. The chain is built from TRBV7-9 and TRBJ1-1; the D gene is possibly TRBD1 (5 bases). This CDR3 spans 14 amino acids. Germline V gene lookup returns CDR1 SEHNR and CDR2 FQNEAQ (reference sequence). The CDR3 loop is CAGSSQTGGKEAFF. The CDR3 DNA, read in part, is TGTGCCGGCAGCTCCCAGACGGGGGGTAAAGAA.

This clone occurred many times. The read ends 3 residues early relative to the CDR3; the germline J gene fills the gap. The chain recombines TRBV20-1 with TRBJ2-1, with 7 bases fitting TRBD2. The CDR3 has 12 residues. Germline CDR1 is DFQATT and CDR2 is SNEGSKA (reference sequence). After removal of 5 bases from V and 7 bases from J, the junction contained 5 bases not matched to a gene. CDR3 sequence: CSAPSGVNEQFF. The CDR3 bases that were read are TGCAGTGCTCCGAGCGGGGTGAATGAG.

This clone was counted at least ten times. A read error may account for a junction end that differs from germline. The CDR3 end lies 3 residues beyond the end of the read and is filled in from the germline J gene. The chain carries TRBV18 and TRBJ2-2; D is possibly TRBD2 (7 bases). Germline V lookup: CDR1 KGHSH, CDR2 LQKENI. This CDR3 spans 18 amino acids. This CDR3 is CVSSPHLRQAGATGELFF. Incomplete CDR3 DNA: TGTGTCAGCTCACCACACCTACGGCAGGCGGGGGCCACCGGGGAG.

In its sample, this clone was seen many times. The sequenced part of the CDR3 DNA is TGTGCCACCTCGCCGTCCGGGGGACGCGGC. It translates to CATSPSGGRG. The entire CDR3 is CATSPSGGRGYTF. The J gene is TRBJ1-2, the V gene TRBV6-2 or TRBV6-3, with D possibly TRBD1 on 5 matching bases. The observed sequence ends 3 residues before the CDR3 terminus, with the missing tail filled in from the germline J gene. Germline-derived CDR1 and CDR2 are MNHEY and SVGEGT. CDR3 length equals 13 residues.

This clone was counted at least ten times. The observed sequence ends 3 residues before the CDR3 terminus, with the missing tail filled in from the germline J gene. The chain joins TRBV6-2 or TRBV6-3 to TRBJ1-6, with D unresolved. The CDR3 length is 15 residues. Germline assignment: CDR1 MNHEY and CDR2 SVGEGT. The ends were cut back, 8 bases at V and 0 bases at J, with 11 bases in the middle. The CDR3 loop reads CASGPQSSYNSPLHF. CDR3 DNA (partial): TGTGCCAGCGGCCCACAGAGCTCCTATAATTCACCC.

In this sample, this clone turned up many times. The CDR3 goes on 3 residues after the read ends, and that part is filled in from the germline J gene. This sequence joins TRBV7-3 and TRBJ2-5, with D uncertain. The CDR3 spans 15 residues. Germline loops: CDR1 SGHTA, CDR2 FQGTGA. Trimming left V 1 base short and J 1 base short, with 10 bases between. CDR3 DNA (partial): TGTGCCAGCAGCTTAAGTCGTGGCCTCCAAGAGACC. It codes for CASSLSRGLQET. The full CDR3 protein reads CASSLSRGLQETQYF. The full variable domain, completed using reference TRBV7-3 and TRBJ2-5, is GAGVSQTPSNKVTEKGKYVELRCDPISGHTALYWYRQSLGQGPEFLIYFQGTGAADDSGLPNDRFFAVRPEGSVSTLKIQRTERGDSAVYLCASSLSRGLQETQYFGPGTRLLVL.

This clone appeared many times. The CDR3 extends 3 residues past the end of the read, so its final part is completed from the germline J gene. The V call is TRBV12-3 or TRBV12-4, the J call TRBJ2-1; 15 nucleotides line up with TRBD2. This CDR3 spans 16 amino acids. V trimming: 6 bases; J trimming: 5 bases; junction bases outside the gene matches: 5. CDR3 bases read: TGTGCCAGCAGCCACGGGACTAGCGGGGGGCACAATGAG. Translating it yields CASSHGTSGGHNE. The full CDR3 protein reads CASSHGTSGGHNEQFF.

In this sample, this clone turned up many times. The read falls 3 residues short of the CDR3 end, and the missing part is taken from the germline J gene. The V call is TRBV7-6, the J call TRBJ1-4; D possibly corresponds to TRBD1 (5 bases). Germline CDR1 is SGHVS and CDR2 is FNYEAQ. Trimming left V 9 bases short and J 6 bases short, with 14 bases between. The CDR3 has 13 residues. CDR3 in amino acids: CASSVREDEKLFF. The covered CDR3 bases are TGTGCCAGTTCTGTCAGGGAGGATGAAAAA.

The sample holds many counts of this clone. The read ends 3 residues shy of where the CDR3 ends; the end is completed using the germline J gene. The chain uses TRBV3-1 (or the pseudogene TRBV3-2) and TRBJ1-2; 7 bases fit TRBD1. Germline V gene data show CDR1 as LGHDT and CDR2 as YNNKEL (reference sequence). Losses at the gene ends were 1 base for V and 7 bases for J; bases not matched to a gene: 15. This CDR3 is 17 amino acids long. The CDR3 sequence: CASSQAGGQLIFGGYTF. The covered CDR3 bases are TGTGCCAGCAGCCAAGCTGGGGGACAGCTTATTTTCGGTGGC.

This clone was counted many times. The missing CDR3 end, 3 residues past where the read stops, is filled in from the germline J gene. The rearrangement links TRBV18 to TRBJ2-7, with 7 bases aligning to TRBD1. The CDR3 is 14 amino acids. Germline V gene lookup returns CDR1 KGHSH and CDR2 LQKENI. Germline trimming cut 4 bases from V and 2 bases from J; bases unmatched to any gene: 5. This CDR3 reads CASSRQQGTYEQYF. The sequenced CDR3 bases are TGTGCCAGCTCACGACAACAGGGGACCTACGAG. Full variable domain (rest looked up from reference TRBV18 and TRBJ2-7): NAGVMQNPRHLVRRRGQEARLRCSPMKGHSHVYWYRQLPEEGLKFMVYLQKENIIDESGMPKERFSAEFPKEGPSILRIQQVVRGDSAAYFCASSRQQGTYEQYFGPGTRLTVT.

This clone has a count of ten or more. Read coverage stops 3 residues before the CDR3 terminus; the germline J gene supplies the remainder. V gene TRBV20-1 combines with J gene TRBJ2-7, with D tentatively TRBD2 (6 bases). The CDR3 is 14 residues long. With 0 bases removed from V and 6 bases from J, the gap between germline ends came to 15 bases. Germline CDR1 DFQATT, CDR2 SNEGSKA (reference sequence). The DNA read from the CDR3 is TGCAGTGCTAGAGATGTGGCTAGCGAGCGCGAG. Translated, it gives CSARDVASERE. From start to end, the CDR3 is CSARDVASEREQYF.

This clone was seen at least ten times. Read coverage stops 3 residues before the CDR3 terminus; the germline J gene supplies the remainder. V gene TRBV30 combines with J gene TRBJ1-5, with D possibly matching TRBD1 (6 bases). Trimming stripped 4 bases from V and 3 bases from J, with 16 bases between. Germline values: CDR1 GTSNPN, CDR2 SVGIG (reference sequence). The CDR3 covers 15 residues. This CDR3 is CAWTLRGAPNQPQHF. The sequenced CDR3 bases are TGTGCCTGGACCCTACGGGGGGCCCCCAATCAGCCC.

CDR3 loop: CASSIWGTGYSTDTYTF. The part of the CDR3 DNA that was read is TGTGCCAGTAGTATATGGGGGACAGGATATAGCACAGATACC. The chain couples TRBV19 to TRBJ1-2, with 8 bases matching TRBD1. The CDR3 end falls 3 residues outside the read, so it is completed with the germline J gene. The germline V gene has CDR1 LNHDA and CDR2 SQIVND (reference sequence). This CDR3 comprises 17 residues.

CDR3 loop: CAWSAGLVTYDYTF. The DNA read from the CDR3 is TGTGCCTGGAGTGCGGGACTAGTAACCTACGAC. V and J are TRBV30 and TRBJ1-2, with D possibly matching TRBD1 (5 bases). The read finishes 3 residues shy of the CDR3 end, and the germline J gene is used to complete it. CDR1 is GTSNPN, CDR2 SVGIG, per germline (reference sequence). This CDR3 has 14 amino acids.

This clone was observed many times. The CDR3 end falls 3 residues outside the read, so it is completed with the germline J gene. Different DNA sequences within this sample yield the same CDR3. The chain links TRBV12-3 or TRBV12-4 to TRBJ1-5; maybe TRBD1 (5 bases). Trimming stripped 3 bases from V and 2 bases from J, with 11 bases between. The CDR3 length is 15 residues. The CDR3 bases that were read are TGTGCCAGCAGTTTGAAGGGGATCGGCAATCAGCCC. Amino acid sequence: CASSLKGIGNQP. In full, the CDR3 is CASSLKGIGNQPQHF.

This clone came up many times. CDR3 region: CASSLRQVIPNEQFF. The sequenced part of the CDR3 DNA is TGTGCCAGCAGCTTAAGGCAGGTGATTCCCAATGAG. The chain recombines TRBV11-2 with TRBJ2-1; D is unclear. The read comes to an end 3 residues before the CDR3 does, leaving the germline J gene to fill in the end. Germline lookup yields CDR1 SGHAT and CDR2 FQNNGV. V shed 2 bases and J shed 6 bases, with 14 bases lying between them. The CDR3 is 15 residues long. Complete variable domain (other parts from reference TRBV11-2 and TRBJ2-1): EAGVAQSPRYKIIEKRQSVAFWCNPISGHATLYWYQQILGQGPKLLIQFQNNGVVDDSQLPKDRFSAERLKGVDSTLKIQPAKLEDSAVYLCASSLRQVIPNEQFFGPGTRLTVL.

This clone was counted ten times or more. The read comes to an end 3 residues before the CDR3 does, leaving the germline J gene to fill in the end. The V gene is TRBV5-1, the J gene TRBJ2-3; D unclear. V was cut by 6 bases and J by 4 bases, with 6 bases left in between. Germline CDR1 SGHRS, CDR2 YFSETQ. This CDR3 has 11 amino acids. The sequenced CDR3 bases are TGCGCCAGCAAGAGCGCAGATACG. Its protein is CASKSADT. The whole CDR3 reads CASKSADTQYF. Full variable domain (remainder filled in from reference TRBV5-1 and TRBJ2-3): KAGVTQTPRYLIKTRGQQVTLSCSPISGHRSVSWYQQTPGQGLQFLFEYFSETQRNKGNFPGRFSGRQFSNSRSEMNVSTLELGDSALYLCASKSADTQYFGPGTRLTVL.

This clone was detected ten times or more. The read stops 3 residues short of the end of the CDR3; the missing end is completed from the germline J gene. The chain combines TRBV19 with TRBJ2-1, with D uncertain. Germline V gene lookup returns CDR1 LNHDA and CDR2 SQIVND (reference sequence). Trimming took off 3 bases at V and 6 bases at J, with 6 bases between the two ends. The CDR3 has 12 residues. The CDR3: CASSIVSNEQFF. The CDR3 bases that were read are TGTGCCAGTAGTATTGTTAGCAATGAG.

Many counts were recorded for this clone. At one end the junction does not follow the germline gene, possibly because of a read error. CDR3 DNA (partial): TGTACCAGTAGTGCTCCCCCGGGACAGGGAACAGATACG. Translating gives CTSSAPPGQGTDT. The whole CDR3 reads CTSSAPPGQGTDTQYF. The chain recombines TRBV19 with TRBJ2-3, with 9 bases identical to TRBD1. The read gets to within 3 residues of the CDR3 end, and the germline J gene fills in the rest. Germline CDR1 LNHDA, CDR2 SQIVND (reference sequence). The CDR3 is 16 amino acids.

Note on this clone: Read sequence stops 3 residues before the CDR3 end, and the germline J gene provides the missing end. The chain carries TRBV7-8 and TRBJ1-4; 8 nucleotides agree with TRBD1. Germline V CDR1 and CDR2: SGHVS, FQNEAQ. The CDR3 is 16 amino acids. The part of the CDR3 DNA that was read is TGTGCCAGCAGCTTAGGCTACAGGGGGGCGAATTCACCA. Its protein product is CASSLGYRGANSP. The full CDR3 protein is CASSLGYRGANSPLFF.

This clone occurred many times. Read data end 3 residues before the CDR3 end; the end is taken from the germline J gene. The chain recombines TRBV19 with TRBJ1-1; tentative D call: TRBD1 (6 bases). The CDR3 loop spans 14 amino acids. V was pared by 11 bases and J by 5 bases, with 21 bases between. Germline V gene lookup returns CDR1 LNHDA and CDR2 SQIVND (reference sequence). CDR3 DNA, as far as it was read: TGTGCCCGAACCTACTACAGGGAAAGAACTGAA. Amino acid sequence: CARTYYRERTE. The entire CDR3 protein reads CARTYYRERTEAFF.

This clone was detected many times. The read stops 3 residues short of the end of the CDR3; the missing end is completed from the germline J gene. V and J are TRBV29-1 and TRBJ2-1, with TRBD2 matching over 10 bases. V gave up 1 base and J gave up 6 bases; unmatched junction bases: 9. The CDR3 covers 16 residues. Germline V gene data show CDR1 as SQVTM and CDR2 as ANQGSEA. The CDR3 loop is CSVEGASGRWGNEQFF. Incomplete CDR3 DNA: TGCAGCGTTGAAGGGGCTAGCGGGAGATGGGGCAATGAG.

This clone has ten or more counts. The observed sequence ends 3 residues before the CDR3 terminus, with the missing tail filled in from the germline J gene. The chain couples TRBV7-7 to TRBJ2-2, with 12 nucleotides matching TRBD1. The germline V gene encodes CDR1 SSHAT and CDR2 FNYEAQ (reference sequence). CDR3 length: 15 amino acids. V lost 5 bases, J lost 8 bases, and 6 bases stayed unmatched. CDR3 in amino acids: CASSVGTGGSGELFF. The DNA read from the CDR3 is TGTGCCAGCAGCGTGGGGACAGGGGGCTCGGGGGAG.